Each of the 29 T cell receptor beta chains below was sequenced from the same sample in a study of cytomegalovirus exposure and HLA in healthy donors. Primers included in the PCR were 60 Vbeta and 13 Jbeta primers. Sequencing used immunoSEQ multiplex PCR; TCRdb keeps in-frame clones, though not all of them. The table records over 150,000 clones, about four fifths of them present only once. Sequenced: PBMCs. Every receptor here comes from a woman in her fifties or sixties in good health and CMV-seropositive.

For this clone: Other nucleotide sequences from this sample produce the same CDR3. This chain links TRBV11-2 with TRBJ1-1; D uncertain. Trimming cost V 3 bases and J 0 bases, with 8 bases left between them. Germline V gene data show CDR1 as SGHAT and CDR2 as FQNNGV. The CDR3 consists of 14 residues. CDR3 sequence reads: CASSLASMNTEAFF. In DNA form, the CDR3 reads TGTGCCAGCAGCTTGGCCTCCATGAACACTGAAGCTTTCTTT.

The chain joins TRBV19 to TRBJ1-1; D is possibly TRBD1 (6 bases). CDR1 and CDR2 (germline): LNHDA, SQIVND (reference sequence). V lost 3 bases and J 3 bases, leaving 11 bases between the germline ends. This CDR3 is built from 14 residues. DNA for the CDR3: TGTGCCAGTAGTATTCTGACAGGTGACACTGAAGCTTTCTTT. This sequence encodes CASSILTGDTEAFF.

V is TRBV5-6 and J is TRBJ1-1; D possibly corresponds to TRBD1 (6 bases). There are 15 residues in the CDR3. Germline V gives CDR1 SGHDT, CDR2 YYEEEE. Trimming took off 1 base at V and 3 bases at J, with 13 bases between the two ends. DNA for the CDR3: TGTGCCAGCAGCTTGTCTAGGGCAGGGGACACTGAAGCTTTCTTT. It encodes CASSLSRAGDTEAFF.

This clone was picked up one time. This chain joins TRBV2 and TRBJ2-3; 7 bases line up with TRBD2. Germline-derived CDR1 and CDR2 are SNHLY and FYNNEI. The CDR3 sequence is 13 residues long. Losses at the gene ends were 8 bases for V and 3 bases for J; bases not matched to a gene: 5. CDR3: CASGGVGTDTQYF. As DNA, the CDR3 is TGTGCCAGCGGGGGGGTCGGGACAGATACGCAGTATTTT.

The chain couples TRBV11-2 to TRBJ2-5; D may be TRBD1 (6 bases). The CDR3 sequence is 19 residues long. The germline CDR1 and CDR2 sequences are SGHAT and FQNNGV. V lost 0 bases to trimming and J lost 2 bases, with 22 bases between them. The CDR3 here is CASSLDNPGQHPSQETQYF. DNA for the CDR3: TGTGCCAGCAGCTTAGATAACCCCGGACAGCACCCCTCACAAGAGACCCAGTACTTC.

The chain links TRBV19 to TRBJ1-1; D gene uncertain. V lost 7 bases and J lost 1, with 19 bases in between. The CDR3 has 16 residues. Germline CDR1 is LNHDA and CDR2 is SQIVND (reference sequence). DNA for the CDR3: TGTGCCAGTACGGACCGGAAAGGGAGTAAGAACACTGAAGCTTTCTTT. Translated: CASTDRKGSKNTEAFF.

The CDR3 coding sequence is TGTGCCAGCATAAGCGGGACTAGAGAGCAGTACTTC. This gives the protein CASISGTREQYF. J is TRBJ2-7 and V is TRBV28; 8 positions match TRBD2. The CDR3 length is 12 residues. Germline lookup yields CDR1 MDHEN and CDR2 SYDVKM. V trimming: 7 bases; J trimming: 7 bases; junction bases outside the gene matches: 6.

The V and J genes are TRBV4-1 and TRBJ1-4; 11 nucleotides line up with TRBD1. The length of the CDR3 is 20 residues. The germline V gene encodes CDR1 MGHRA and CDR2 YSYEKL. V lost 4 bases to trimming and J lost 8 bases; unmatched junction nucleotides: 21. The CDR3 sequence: CASSPFRGTGGRERWEKLFF. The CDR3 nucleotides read TGCGCCAGCAGCCCATTCCGGGGGACAGGGGGAAGGGAGCGGTGGGAAAAACTGTTTTTT.

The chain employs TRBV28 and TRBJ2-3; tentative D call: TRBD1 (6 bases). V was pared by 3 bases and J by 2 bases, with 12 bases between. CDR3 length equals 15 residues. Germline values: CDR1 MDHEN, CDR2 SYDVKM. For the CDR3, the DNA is TGTGCCAGCAGTTTCCAGGACAGAATCACAGATACGCAGTATTTT. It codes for CASSFQDRITDTQYF.

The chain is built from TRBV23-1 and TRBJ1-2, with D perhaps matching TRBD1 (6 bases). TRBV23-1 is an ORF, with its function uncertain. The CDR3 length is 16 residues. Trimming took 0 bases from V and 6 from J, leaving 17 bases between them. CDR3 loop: CASSQSTGGEWNGYTF. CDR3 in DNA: TGCGCCAGCAGTCAATCTACGGGGGGCGAGTGGAATGGCTACACCTTC.

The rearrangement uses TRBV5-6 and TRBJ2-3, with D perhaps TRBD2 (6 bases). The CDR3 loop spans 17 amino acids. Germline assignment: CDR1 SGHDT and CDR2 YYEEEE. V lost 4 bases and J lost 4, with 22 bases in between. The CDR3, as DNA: TGTGCCAGCAGCCTCGTGACGGGGGTGTTATGGGCAGATACGCAGTATTTT. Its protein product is CASSLVTGVLWADTQYF.

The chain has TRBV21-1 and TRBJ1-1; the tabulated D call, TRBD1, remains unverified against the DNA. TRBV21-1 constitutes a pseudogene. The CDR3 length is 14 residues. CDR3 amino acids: CASKNGTGDTEAFF. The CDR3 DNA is TGTGCCAGCAAGAACGGGACAGGGGACACTGAAGCTTTCTTT.

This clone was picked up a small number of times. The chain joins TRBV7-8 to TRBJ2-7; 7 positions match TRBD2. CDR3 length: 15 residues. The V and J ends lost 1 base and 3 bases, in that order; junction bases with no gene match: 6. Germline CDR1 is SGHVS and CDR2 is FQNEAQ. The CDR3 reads CASSLVEASGYEQYF. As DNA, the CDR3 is TGTGCCAGCAGCTTAGTGGAGGCTAGCGGCTACGAGCAGTACTTC.

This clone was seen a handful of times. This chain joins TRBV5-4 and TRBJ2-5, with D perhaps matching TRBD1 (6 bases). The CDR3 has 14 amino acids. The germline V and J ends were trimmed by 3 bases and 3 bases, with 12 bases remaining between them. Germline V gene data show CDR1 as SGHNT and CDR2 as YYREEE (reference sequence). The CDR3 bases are TGTGCCAGCAGCTCTTCCCAGGGGAAAGAGACCCAGTACTTC. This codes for CASSSSQGKETQYF.

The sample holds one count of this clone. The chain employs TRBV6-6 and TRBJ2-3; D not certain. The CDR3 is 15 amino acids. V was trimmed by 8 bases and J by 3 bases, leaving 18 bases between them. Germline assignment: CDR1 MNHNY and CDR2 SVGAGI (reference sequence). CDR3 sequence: CASCQSALRTDTQYF. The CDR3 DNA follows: TGTGCCAGCTGCCAGAGTGCCCTGAGGACAGATACGCAGTATTTT.

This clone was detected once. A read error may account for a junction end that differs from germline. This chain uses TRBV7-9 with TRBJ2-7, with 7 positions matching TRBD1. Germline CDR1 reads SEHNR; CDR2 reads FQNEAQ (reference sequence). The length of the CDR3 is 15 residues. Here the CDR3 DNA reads TGTTCCAGCAGCTTAGTAGGGGGCAGAACCTACGAGCAGTACTTC. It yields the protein CSSSLVGGRTYEQYF.

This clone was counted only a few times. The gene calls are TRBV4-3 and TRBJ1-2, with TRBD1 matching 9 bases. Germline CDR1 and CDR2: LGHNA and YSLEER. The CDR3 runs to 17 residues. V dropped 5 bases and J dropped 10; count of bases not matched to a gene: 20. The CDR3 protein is CASSESDRGARSDAYTF. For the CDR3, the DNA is TGCGCCAGCAGCGAATCGGACAGGGGAGCCCGGTCGGACGCCTACACCTTC.

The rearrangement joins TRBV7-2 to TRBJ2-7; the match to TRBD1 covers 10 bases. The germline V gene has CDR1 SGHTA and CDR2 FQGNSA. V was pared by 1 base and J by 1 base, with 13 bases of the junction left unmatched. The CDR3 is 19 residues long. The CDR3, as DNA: TGTGCCAGCAGCTTAGTGCTGATAGGACAGGGGGTGAGGTCCTACGAGCAGTACTTC. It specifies CASSLVLIGQGVRSYEQYF.

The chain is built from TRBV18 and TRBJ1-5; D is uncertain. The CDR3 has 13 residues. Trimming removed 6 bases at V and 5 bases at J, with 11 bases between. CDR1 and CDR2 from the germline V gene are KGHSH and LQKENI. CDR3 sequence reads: CASSPTTDQPQHF. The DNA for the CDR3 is TGTGCCAGCTCCCCCACCACGGATCAGCCCCAGCATTTT.

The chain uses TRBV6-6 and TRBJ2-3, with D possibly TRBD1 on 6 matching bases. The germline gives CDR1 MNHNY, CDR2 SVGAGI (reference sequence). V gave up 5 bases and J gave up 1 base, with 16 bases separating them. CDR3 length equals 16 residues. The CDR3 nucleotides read TGTGCCAGCAGTCCACCTGCTAGACAGGGCACAGATACGCAGTATTTT. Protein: CASSPPARQGTDTQYF.

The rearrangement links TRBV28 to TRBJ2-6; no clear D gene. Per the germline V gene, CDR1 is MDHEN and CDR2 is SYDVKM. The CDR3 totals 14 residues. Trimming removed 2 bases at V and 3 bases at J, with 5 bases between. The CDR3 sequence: CASSLINGANVLTF. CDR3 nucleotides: TGTGCCAGCAGTTTAATCAATGGGGCCAACGTCCTGACTTTC.

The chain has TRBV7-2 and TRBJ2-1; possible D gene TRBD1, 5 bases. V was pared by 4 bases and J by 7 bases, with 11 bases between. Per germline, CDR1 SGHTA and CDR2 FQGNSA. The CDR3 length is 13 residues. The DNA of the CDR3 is TGTGCCAGCAGCTCAGATACAGGTAATGAGCAGTTCTTC. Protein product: CASSSDTGNEQFF.

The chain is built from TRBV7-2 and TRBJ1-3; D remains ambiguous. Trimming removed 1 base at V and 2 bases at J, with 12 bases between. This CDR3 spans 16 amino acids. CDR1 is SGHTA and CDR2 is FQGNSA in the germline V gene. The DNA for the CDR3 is TGTGCCAGCAGCTTAGAGGCCCCGGGGACTGGAAACACCATATATTTT. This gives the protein CASSLEAPGTGNTIYF.

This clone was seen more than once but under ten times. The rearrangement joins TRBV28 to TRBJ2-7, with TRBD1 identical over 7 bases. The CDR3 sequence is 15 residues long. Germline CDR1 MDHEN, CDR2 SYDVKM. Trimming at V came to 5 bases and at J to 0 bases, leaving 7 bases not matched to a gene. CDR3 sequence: CASSPGQFVSYEQYF. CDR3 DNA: TGTGCCAGCAGTCCGGGACAGTTCGTCTCCTACGAGCAGTACTTC.

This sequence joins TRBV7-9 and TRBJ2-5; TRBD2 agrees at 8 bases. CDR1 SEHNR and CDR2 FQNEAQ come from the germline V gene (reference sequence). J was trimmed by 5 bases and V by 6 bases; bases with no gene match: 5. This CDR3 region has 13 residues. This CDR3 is CASRRGGLETQYF. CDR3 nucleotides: TGTGCCAGCAGACGCGGGGGGCTGGAGACCCAGTACTTC.

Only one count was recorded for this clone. The CDR3 loop reads CASSIAGIYNEQFF. The CDR3 DNA reads as TGTGCCAGTAGTATTGCGGGGATATACAATGAGCAGTTCTTC. The V call is TRBV19, the J call TRBJ2-1; TRBD2 might be the D (6 bases). Germline CDR1 LNHDA, CDR2 SQIVND (reference sequence). The CDR3 covers 14 residues. Trimming removed 3 bases from V and 4 bases from J, with 10 bases in between.

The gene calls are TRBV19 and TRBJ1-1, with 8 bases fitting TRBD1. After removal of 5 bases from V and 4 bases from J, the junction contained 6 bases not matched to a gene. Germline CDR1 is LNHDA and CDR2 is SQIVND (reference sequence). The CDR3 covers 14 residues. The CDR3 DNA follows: TGTGCCAGTAGTCTCGGACAGGGTATCACTGAAGCTTTCTTT. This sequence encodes CASSLGQGITEAFF.

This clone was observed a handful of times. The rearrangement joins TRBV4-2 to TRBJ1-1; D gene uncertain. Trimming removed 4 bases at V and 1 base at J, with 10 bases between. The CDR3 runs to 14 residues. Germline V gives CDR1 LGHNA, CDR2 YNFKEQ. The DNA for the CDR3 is TGTGCCAGCAGCCTCCCGGCGGGGAACACTGAAGCTTTCTTT. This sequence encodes CASSLPAGNTEAFF.

The CDR3 sequence: CASSPSSGDREAFF. The CDR3 region has the DNA TGTGCCAGCAGCCCTAGTAGCGGGGACCGTGAAGCTTTCTTT. The rearrangement uses TRBV11-3 and TRBJ1-1; D is possibly TRBD1 (5 bases). Germline V gene lookup returns CDR1 SGHNT and CDR2 YENEEA. The CDR3 contains 14 residues. V lost 5 bases to trimming and J lost 7 bases, with 17 bases between them.